The next 18 T cell receptor beta chains were all read from a single sample in a study of follicular helper T cells after annual influenza vaccination. Stated time point: 2013-2014 season, 7 days after vaccination. Clones were read by immunoSEQ multiplex PCR, and TCRdb kept only the in-frame ones, dropping some. The sample lists around 9,300 clones; approximately 86% were seen once. The sequences come from CXCR5+ CD38- circulating T follicular helper cells from blood, collected 7 days after influenza vaccination. The subset is: circulating Tfh, non-naive CD4+CXCR5+PD-1+ (ICOS+CD38+ or ICOS-CD38-). These receptors originate from an adult who received the influenza vaccine.

The chain uses TRBV18 and TRBJ1-1; 9 nucleotides line up with TRBD1. The germline V gene encodes CDR1 KGHSH and CDR2 LQKENI. The CDR3 has 17 residues. The junction had 8 bases not matched to a gene; V was cut back by 0 bases and J by 3 bases. CDR3 region: CASSPPSTGGRDTEAFF. CDR3 nucleotide sequence: TGTGCCAGCTCACCACCATCGACAGGGGGTCGGGACACTGAAGCTTTCTTT.

This clone appeared once. The chain recombines TRBV21-1 with TRBJ1-5. TRBV21-1 has pseudogene status. The CDR3 is 18 amino acids. CDR3 amino acids: CASSKRGGAFSWRQPQHF. The CDR3 DNA reads as TGTGCCAGCAGCAAACGGGGGGGGGCATTTTCCTGGAGGCAGCCCCAGCATTTT.

The CDR3 nucleotides are TGTGCCAGCAGGGGGGACAGGGATTACACCGGGGAGCTGTTTTTT. Translation gives CASRGDRDYTGELFF. This chain joins TRBV6-5 and TRBJ2-2; 9 bases map to TRBD1. Losses at the gene ends were 6 bases for V and 3 bases for J; bases not matched to a gene: 5. The CDR3 sequence is 15 residues long. The germline V gene has CDR1 MNHEY and CDR2 SVGAGI.

J is TRBJ2-5 and V is TRBV30; 9 positions agree with TRBD2. Germline CDR1 is GTSNPN and CDR2 is SVGIG (reference sequence). The V and J ends lost 5 bases and 2 bases, in that order; junction bases with no gene match: 9. This CDR3 is 15 amino acids long. The CDR3 here is CAWVRGTSLQETQYF. CDR3 nucleotide sequence: TGTGCCTGGGTACGTGGGACTAGCCTTCAAGAGACCCAGTACTTC.

The chain uses TRBV28 and TRBJ1-1, with unresolved D. Trimming cost V 6 bases and J 8 bases, with 13 bases left between them. Germline CDR1 and CDR2: MDHEN and SYDVKM. This CDR3 contains 12 residues. CDR3 region: CASSRAPTEAFF. The DNA for the CDR3 is TGTGCCAGCAGCCGTGCTCCTACGGAAGCTTTCTTT. The full variable domain, its missing parts supplied by reference TRBV28 and TRBJ1-1, is DVKVTQSSRYLVKRTGEKVFLECVQDMDHENMFWYRQDPGLGLRLIYFSYDVKMKEKGDIPEGYSVSREKKERFSLILESASTNQTSMYLCASSRAPTEAFFGQGTRLTVV.

The chain links TRBV6-5 to TRBJ1-3; D may be TRBD1 (5 bases). V was trimmed by 8 bases and J by 2 bases, leaving 13 bases between them. Germline CDR1 MNHEY, CDR2 SVGAGI. This CDR3 has 14 residues. The CDR3 nucleotides read TGTGCCAGCCTCTCCGACAGTACTGGAAACACCATATATTTT. Protein sequence: CASLSDSTGNTIYF.

The V and J genes are TRBV6-1 and TRBJ2-3, with D uncertain. CDR1 and CDR2 (germline): MNHNS, SASEGT. The CDR3 covers 13 residues. V gave up 2 bases and J gave up 11 bases, with 14 bases separating them. CDR3 region: CASSEKVGLGQYF. CDR3 in DNA: TGTGCCAGCAGTGAAAAAGTCGGCTTGGGGCAGTATTTT.

This clone has only one observation. The chain couples TRBV15 to TRBJ2-1; D perhaps matches TRBD1 (6 bases). This CDR3 contains 14 residues. Trimming removed 0 bases at V and 8 bases at J, with 11 bases between. Germline assignment: CDR1 LNHNV and CDR2 YYDKDF (reference sequence). Written as DNA, the CDR3 is TGTGCCACCAGCAGAGACCTAACAGGGTATGAGCAGTTCTTC. This translates into CATSRDLTGYEQFF.

The chain links TRBV7-2 to TRBJ2-5; 9 bases match TRBD2. The ends lost 0 bases at V and 6 bases at J; junction bases unmatched: 11. There are 17 residues in the CDR3. Germline CDR1 reads SGHTA; CDR2 reads FQGNSA. DNA of the CDR3: TGTGCCAGCAGCTTAGCGCTAATTGCGGGGGGGCTAAAGACCCAGTACTTC. It specifies CASSLALIAGGLKTQYF.

CDR3 sequence (DNA): TGTGCCAGCAAAACCGGGACCGACTCCTACGAGCAGTACTTC. Amino acids: CASKTGTDSYEQYF. The chain links TRBV7-2 to TRBJ2-7, with D perhaps matching TRBD1 or TRBD2 (5 bases each). The CDR3 is 14 amino acids. With 7 bases removed from V and 0 bases from J, the gap between germline ends came to 13 bases. Looked up from germline, CDR1 is SGHTA and CDR2 is FQGNSA.

The rearrangement joins TRBV28 to TRBJ2-3; 14 bases are a match to TRBD2. V lost 4 bases, J lost 3 bases, and 3 bases stayed unmatched. The CDR3 is 16 residues long. Germline assignment: CDR1 MDHEN and CDR2 SYDVKM. CDR3 coding DNA: TGTGCCAGCAGTTGGGGACTAGCGGGGGAAACAGATACGCAGTATTTT. It specifies CASSWGLAGETDTQYF. The full variable domain, rest sourced from reference TRBV28 and TRBJ2-3, is DVKVTQSSRYLVKRTGEKVFLECVQDMDHENMFWYRQDPGLGLRLIYFSYDVKMKEKGDIPEGYSVSREKKERFSLILESASTNQTSMYLCASSWGLAGETDTQYFGPGTRLTVL.

The V gene is TRBV28, the J gene TRBJ1-5; D call uncertain. The CDR3 extends over 12 amino acids. V was shortened by 5 bases and J by 13 bases, with 15 bases between the two germline ends. The germline gives CDR1 MDHEN, CDR2 SYDVKM. This CDR3 reads CASSLGPSDQHF. The CDR3 nucleotides are TGTGCCAGCAGTCTAGGGCCGTCGGATCAGCATTTT.

The chain is built from TRBV18 and TRBJ1-5; TRBD1 might be the D (6 bases). Germline V lookup: CDR1 KGHSH, CDR2 LQKENI. The CDR3 has 15 amino acids. Trimming stripped 3 bases from V and 3 bases from J, with 12 bases between. This CDR3 reads CASSPRQANNQPQHF. The CDR3 DNA reads as TGTGCCAGCTCACCTAGACAGGCGAACAATCAGCCCCAGCATTTT.

V usage is TRBV5-1 and J usage is TRBJ2-3, with TRBD2 matching over 11 bases. V lost 4 bases, J lost 0 bases, and 10 bases stayed unmatched. This CDR3 is 18 amino acids long. Germline V gives CDR1 SGHRS, CDR2 YFSETQ. The CDR3 here is CASSGTSGGIPSTDTQYF. The DNA of the CDR3 is TGCGCCAGCAGCGGTACTAGCGGGGGAATTCCTAGCACAGATACGCAGTATTTT.

This clone was seen a few times. The chain couples TRBV2 to TRBJ1-5; no firm D call. The CDR3 loop spans 14 amino acids. Germline assignment: CDR1 SNHLY and CDR2 FYNNEI. Trimming cost V 0 bases and J 5 bases, with 8 bases left between them. In DNA, the CDR3 is TGTGCCAGCAGTGAAGCGCGGCCGGATCAGCCCCAGCATTTT. The encoded protein is CASSEARPDQPQHF.

This clone was picked up a small number of times. This chain uses TRBV6-1 with TRBJ2-5, with D possibly TRBD1 on 5 matching bases. The CDR3 is 15 residues long. The V end lost 4 bases, the J end lost 4 bases, and 16 bases lay between the germline ends. Germline CDR1 MNHNS, CDR2 SASEGT. CDR3 bases: TGTGCCAGCAGTGCGAGAGTTGGGCAGGGAGAGACCCAGTACTTC. It yields the protein CASSARVGQGETQYF.

The V call is TRBV5-1, the J call TRBJ2-7; D is tentatively TRBD1 or TRBD2 (5 bases each). Trimming removed 2 bases from V and 3 bases from J, with 6 bases in between. The CDR3 runs to 12 residues. The germline V gene has CDR1 SGHRS and CDR2 YFSETQ. The CDR3 protein is CASSFGGYEQYF. As DNA, the CDR3 is TGCGCCAGCAGCTTTGGGGGCTACGAGCAGTACTTC.

The chain is built from TRBV5-1 and TRBJ2-3, with TRBD2 matching 11 bases. J was trimmed by 4 bases and V by 1 base; bases with no gene match: 5. The CDR3 consists of 16 residues. Per germline, CDR1 SGHRS and CDR2 YFSETQ. Here the CDR3 reads CASSLYTSGSPDTQYF. Here the CDR3 DNA reads TGCGCCAGCAGCTTGTATACTAGCGGGAGCCCAGATACGCAGTATTTT.